The 21 T cell receptor beta chains below all came from one sample that was sequenced in a study of shared clonotypes between healthy human individuals. Sequenced by immunoSEQ multiplex PCR; TCRdb stores in-frame clones only, minus some. The sample lists over a million clones, approximately 78% occurring once. Sequencing used memory CD4+ T cells from PBMCs. Subset in this sample: CD45RA-negative fraction. The receptors were gathered from a man between 18 and 29 years old in good health. Some clones in this sample may be carry-over from other donors' samples.

The gene calls are TRBV19 and TRBJ2-1, with D maybe TRBD2 (5 bases). The CDR3 has 13 residues. Deletions cut 1 base from V and 9 bases from J, with 10 bases between. The germline V gene encodes CDR1 LNHDA and CDR2 SQIVND (reference sequence). DNA of the CDR3: TGTGCCAGTAGTATAGTGCGGGCTGGTGAGCAGTTCTTC. It encodes CASSIVRAGEQFF.

The chain carries TRBV27 and TRBJ1-2; D gene unclear. The CDR3 is 14 residues long. Germline V lookup: CDR1 MNHEY, CDR2 SMNVEV (reference sequence). V lost 6 bases and J lost 5, with 16 bases in between. The CDR3 is CASRQSGGSYGYTF. The CDR3 DNA is TGTGCCAGCAGACAATCCGGAGGGTCTTATGGCTACACCTTC.

The chain is built from TRBV10-1 and TRBJ2-5, with no clear D. The CDR3 loop spans 16 amino acids. CDR1 is WNHNN, CDR2 SYGVQD, per germline (reference sequence). Deletions cut 0 bases from V and 3 bases from J, with 14 bases between. The CDR3 DNA is TGCGCCAGCAGTGAGTCGAGGTCCGGACGAAAAGAGACCCAGTACTTC. This codes for CASSESRSGRKETQYF.

This clone was recorded many times. The V gene is TRBV11-2, the J gene TRBJ2-7; D gene unclear. CDR1 SGHAT and CDR2 FQNNGV come from the germline V gene. V was clipped by 6 bases and J by 1 base, with 13 bases between them. The CDR3 has 14 amino acids. In nucleotides, the CDR3 is TGTGCCAGCAGGGGGTCCCTCGCATCCTACGAGCAGTACTTC. This codes for CASRGSLASYEQYF. Full variable domain (outside the CDR3, taken from reference TRBV11-2 and TRBJ2-7): EAGVAQSPRYKIIEKRQSVAFWCNPISGHATLYWYQQILGQGPKLLIQFQNNGVVDDSQLPKDRFSAERLKGVDSTLKIQPAKLEDSAVYLCASRGSLASYEQYFGPGTRLTVT.

The CDR3 coding sequence is TGTGCCAGCAGTTCCCATGGTCGAGAGGGCCTTCGGGAAAAACTGTTTTTT. This sequence encodes CASSSHGREGLREKLFF. This chain links TRBV28 with TRBJ1-4; D is ambiguous. V was pared by 4 bases and J by 8 bases, with 23 bases between. The CDR3 is 17 residues long. The germline V gene encodes CDR1 MDHEN and CDR2 SYDVKM.

DNA of the CDR3: TGTGCCAGCAGTCGGGACTATCGCAATGAGCAGTTCTTC. Its protein product is CASSRDYRNEQFF. The chain couples TRBV28 to TRBJ2-1, with 7 nucleotides matching TRBD2. Germline V gene data show CDR1 as MDHEN and CDR2 as SYDVKM. The CDR3 covers 13 residues. Trimming removed 5 bases from V and 6 bases from J; junction bases left unmatched: 4.

The chain recombines TRBV29-1 with TRBJ2-3; D may be TRBD1 (6 bases). Trimming took off 7 bases at V and 1 base at J, with 12 bases between the two ends. Germline CDR1 SQVTM, CDR2 ANQGSEA. This CDR3 is 13 amino acids long. The CDR3 coding sequence is TGCAGCGCACCGGACAGTGGCACAGATACGCAGTATTTT. As protein: CSAPDSGTDTQYF.

J is TRBJ2-5 and V is TRBV18; D tentatively fits TRBD1 or TRBD2 (5 bases each). V shed 0 bases and J shed 7 bases, with 15 bases lying between them. CDR1 and CDR2 (germline): KGHSH, LQKENI. The CDR3 has 15 residues. The CDR3: CASSPPTRLRGTQYF. CDR3 coding DNA: TGTGCCAGCTCACCACCGACGCGTTTGAGGGGGACCCAGTACTTC.

This chain uses TRBV5-1 with TRBJ1-4; D possibly corresponds to TRBD1 (5 bases). There are 17 residues in the CDR3. Germline V CDR1 and CDR2: SGHRS, YFSETQ. Between the trimmed V and J ends, which lost 4 bases and 0 bases, there was a span of 16 bases. DNA for the CDR3: TGCGCCAGCAGCCGATGGGGGATAAGGGCAACTAATGAAAAACTGTTTTTT. Translated: CASSRWGIRATNEKLFF.

The gene calls are TRBV11-2 and TRBJ1-5; D might be TRBD1 (5 bases). Germline CDR1 is SGHAT and CDR2 is FQNNGV. The V and J ends lost 2 bases and 2 bases respectively, with 10 bases between them. The CDR3 is 15 residues long. CDR3 in amino acids: CASSLNAGGNQPQHF. The CDR3 nucleotides are TGTGCCAGCAGCTTAAATGCGGGGGGCAATCAGCCCCAGCATTTT.

In DNA, the CDR3 is TGCGCCAGCAGCTTGGACGGGAGCAGCTCCTACGAGCAGTACTTC. This translates into CASSLDGSSSYEQYF. The chain employs TRBV5-1 and TRBJ2-7; maybe TRBD2 (6 bases). The ends were cut back, 0 bases at V and 0 bases at J, with 10 bases in the middle. This CDR3 spans 15 amino acids. The germline V gene has CDR1 SGHRS and CDR2 YFSETQ.

The V call is TRBV11-2, the J call TRBJ2-2; D is ambiguous. V was trimmed by 0 bases and J by 3 bases, leaving 11 bases between them. Germline loops: CDR1 SGHAT, CDR2 FQNNGV. This CDR3 is 16 amino acids long. The CDR3 DNA follows: TGTGCCAGCAGCTTAGAATGGTCGCAAGACACCGGGGAGCTGTTTTTT. Protein sequence: CASSLEWSQDTGELFF.

CDR3 sequence reads: CASSTGQTNQPQHF. The CDR3 bases are TGTGCCAGCTCAACGGGACAGACGAATCAGCCCCAGCATTTT. V is TRBV18 and J is TRBJ1-5; 7 positions agree with TRBD1. This CDR3 has 14 amino acids. Germline CDR1 reads KGHSH; CDR2 reads LQKENI. The V and J ends lost 5 bases and 4 bases, in that order; junction bases with no gene match: 5.

V and J are TRBV5-1 and TRBJ2-7, with D perhaps matching TRBD1 or TRBD2 (5 bases each). This CDR3 is 16 amino acids long. The germline V gene encodes CDR1 SGHRS and CDR2 YFSETQ. Trimming pared 4 bases from V and 2 bases from J, leaving 19 bases between. The CDR3 sequence is CASSLVISGPAYEQYF. The CDR3 DNA sequence: TGCGCCAGCAGCCTCGTTATATCGGGACCTGCCTACGAGCAGTACTTC.

V and J are TRBV27 and TRBJ2-7; perhaps TRBD2 as D (5 bases). This CDR3 comprises 13 residues. V was clipped by 6 bases and J by 4 bases, with 13 bases between them. Germline V lookup: CDR1 MNHEY, CDR2 SMNVEV (reference sequence). The CDR3 is CASRRGPKYEQYF. CDR3 DNA: TGTGCCAGCAGACGAGGGCCCAAATACGAGCAGTACTTC.

Notes on this clone: The junction and the germline gene differ at one end; a read error may be behind it. The chain couples TRBV28 to TRBJ1-5, with no clear D. The CDR3 contains 11 residues. Germline lookup yields CDR1 MDHEN and CDR2 SYDVKM. In DNA, the CDR3 is TGTGCCAGCAGTGTTAATCGGCCCCAGCATTTT. Translated: CASSVNRPQHF. Full variable domain (outside the CDR3, taken from reference TRBV28 and TRBJ1-5): DVKVTQSSRYLVKRTGEKVFLECVQDMDHENMFWYRQDPGLGLRLIYFSYDVKMKEKGDIPEGYSVSREKKERFSLILESASTNQTSMYLCASSVNRPQHFGDGTRLSIL.

This clone has just a few counts. This rearrangement joins TRBV6-5 to TRBJ1-5; 9 bases fit TRBD1. With V trimmed by 5 bases and J by 7 bases, 6 bases remained unmatched. The germline gives CDR1 MNHEY, CDR2 SVGAGI. The CDR3 contains 14 residues. The CDR3 DNA is TGTGCCAGCAGTCGGACAGGGGCTAAACAGCCCCAGCATTTT. Protein product: CASSRTGAKQPQHF.

J is TRBJ1-2 and V is TRBV7-2, with D possibly matching TRBD1 (5 bases). The V end was cut by 2 bases, the J end by 2 bases, with 9 bases between. This CDR3 contains 14 residues. Germline values: CDR1 SGHTA, CDR2 FQGNSA. The DNA for the CDR3 is TGTGCCAGCAGCTTATCACAGGCCAACTATGGCTACACCTTC. It is translated as CASSLSQANYGYTF.

V and J are TRBV5-4 and TRBJ1-3; D is ambiguous. Germline V gene data show CDR1 as SGHNT and CDR2 as YYREEE (reference sequence). The CDR3 has 14 residues. V lost 1 base, J lost 1 base, and 6 bases lay in between. The CDR3 sequence is CASSLTGSGNTIYF. The CDR3, as DNA: TGTGCCAGCAGCTTGACCGGTTCTGGAAACACCATATATTTT. Full variable domain (outside the CDR3, taken from reference TRBV5-4 and TRBJ1-3): ETGVTQSPTHLIKTRGQQVTLRCSSQSGHNTVSWYQQALGQGPQFIFQYYREEENGRGNFPPRFSGLQFPNYSSELNVNALELDDSALYLCASSLTGSGNTIYFGEGSWLTVV.

The chain couples TRBV20-1 to TRBJ2-1; D is undetermined. The CDR3 runs 11 residues. Per the germline V gene, CDR1 is DFQATT and CDR2 is SNEGSKA (reference sequence). The germline V and J ends were trimmed by 6 bases and 7 bases, with 10 bases remaining between them. CDR3 bases: TGCAGTGCCCCTCCAGGAAATGAGCAGTTCTTC. Its translation: CSAPPGNEQFF.

This clone was detected only a few times. The CDR3 region is CATSTLGLLNEKLFF. The CDR3 DNA reads TGTGCCACCAGCACTCTGGGTCTTCTTAATGAAAAACTGTTTTTT. The chain couples TRBV15 to TRBJ1-4, with D unclear. V gave up 4 bases and J gave up 4 bases, with 13 bases separating them. Germline assignment: CDR1 LNHNV and CDR2 YYDKDF (reference sequence). The CDR3 covers 15 residues.